The 32 T cell receptor beta chains below come from one sample, sequenced in a study of cytomegalovirus exposure and HLA in healthy donors. The primer mix had 60 Vbeta and 13 Jbeta primers. Sequencing was performed with immunoSEQ multiplex PCR; in TCRdb, only in-frame clones are kept and a portion is missing. In the table there are around 190,000 clones, just over 75% of which are singletons. Sequenced material: PBMCs. The receptors shown here come from a man in his thirties or forties in good health and CMV-seronegative.

The chain carries TRBV7-8 and TRBJ2-7; TRBD1 matches at 7 bases. The germline CDR1 and CDR2 sequences are SGHVS and FQNEAQ. Trimming took 5 bases from V and 3 from J; bases not matched to a gene: 16. The CDR3 length is 17 residues. In DNA, the CDR3 is TGTGCCAGCAGCCCCTGGCCCCACAGGGGAAGGGACTACGAGCAGTACTTC. Protein sequence: CASSPWPHRGRDYEQYF.

V and J are TRBV7-9 and TRBJ2-7, with a tentative D call TRBD1 (6 bases). CDR3 size: 15 residues. Trimming removed 3 bases at V and 0 bases at J, with 12 bases between. Germline loops: CDR1 SEHNR, CDR2 FQNEAQ (reference sequence). CDR3 in amino acids: CASSFAGTSSYEQYF. The CDR3 bases are TGTGCCAGCAGCTTTGCCGGGACATCCTCCTACGAGCAGTACTTC.

As regards this clone: Germline and junction disagree at one end, which may indicate a read error. This chain uses TRBV7-7 with TRBJ2-1; 10 bases match TRBD2. This CDR3 spans 14 amino acids. The germline CDR1 and CDR2 sequences are SSHAT and FNYEAQ (reference sequence). In DNA form, the CDR3 reads TGTGCTAGCAGCCTAGCGGGAGTGGCGAATGAGCAGTTCTTC. It codes for CASSLAGVANEQFF.

The chain is built from TRBV11-2 and TRBJ2-5; TRBD2 aligns across 10 bases. CDR3 length: 17 amino acids. The trim removed 5 bases at V and 4 bases at J, leaving 13 bases unmatched. Per germline, CDR1 SGHAT and CDR2 FQNNGV. The CDR3 sequence is CASSPKTLAGALETQYF. The CDR3 DNA reads as TGTGCCAGCAGCCCTAAAACTCTAGCGGGAGCACTAGAGACCCAGTACTTC.

The chain carries TRBV10-1 and TRBJ2-1; 9 bases match TRBD1. With V trimmed by 7 bases and J by 5 bases, 3 bases remained unmatched. Germline V gene lookup returns CDR1 WNHNN and CDR2 SYGVQD (reference sequence). The CDR3 has 13 amino acids. The CDR3 here is CASNWDRDNEQFF. The CDR3 coding sequence is TGCGCCAGCAACTGGGACAGGGACAATGAGCAGTTCTTC.

V is TRBV5-4 and J is TRBJ2-2; weak D call: TRBD1 (7 bases). The CDR3 has 13 amino acids. Germline CDR1 SGHNT, CDR2 YYREEE (reference sequence). V dropped 3 bases and J dropped 6 bases, with 9 bases sitting between them. CDR3 protein: CASSWRGPGELFF. DNA for the CDR3: TGTGCCAGCAGCTGGAGGGGGCCCGGGGAGCTGTTTTTT. The full variable domain, with the rest looked up from reference TRBV5-4 and TRBJ2-2, is ETGVTQSPTHLIKTRGQQVTLRCSSQSGHNTVSWYQQALGQGPQFIFQYYREEENGRGNFPPRFSGLQFPNYSSELNVNALELDDSALYLCASSWRGPGELFFGEGSRLTVL.

V and J are TRBV28 and TRBJ1-3, with D uncertain. The V end lost 3 bases, the J end lost 9 bases, and 15 bases lay between the germline ends. Germline values: CDR1 MDHEN, CDR2 SYDVKM. This CDR3 comprises 14 residues. The CDR3 DNA sequence: TGTGCCAGCAGTTTGGTCGGAGGGTGGGTCACCATATATTTT. Protein: CASSLVGGWVTIYF.

The chain is built from TRBV18 and TRBJ2-7, with TRBD2 matching over 13 bases. The CDR3 consists of 17 residues. Trimming at V came to 3 bases and at J to 6 bases, leaving 11 bases not matched to a gene. The germline gives CDR1 KGHSH, CDR2 LQKENI. The CDR3 loop is CASSPRTSGSGGREQYF. DNA of the CDR3: TGTGCCAGCTCACCCAGGACTAGCGGGAGTGGGGGTCGCGAGCAGTACTTC.

On this clone: Germline is not matched at one junction end, which may reflect a read error. CDR3: CSVFRTEKRTDMQYF. As DNA, the CDR3 is TGCAGCGTTTTCCGGACAGAGAAACGCACAGATATGCAGTATTTT. The chain joins TRBV29-1 to TRBJ2-3; TRBD1 might be the D (6 bases). CDR3 length: 15 amino acids. Germline CDR1 SQVTM, CDR2 ANQGSEA.

The V gene is TRBV18, the J gene TRBJ2-5, with 8 bases matching TRBD1. The CDR3 is made up of 15 amino acids. The germline V gene encodes CDR1 KGHSH and CDR2 LQKENI. The junction had 11 bases not matched to a gene; V was cut back by 6 bases and J by 5 bases. CDR3 sequence: CASSYPGGAKETQYF. Here the CDR3 DNA reads TGTGCCAGCTCGTACCCAGGGGGCGCGAAGGAGACCCAGTACTTC.

Details on this clone: The same CDR3 also results from other DNA sequences found in this sample. The chain has TRBV6-5 and TRBJ2-2, with 9 bases aligning to TRBD1. Germline CDR1 MNHEY, CDR2 SVGAGI. Trimming took 6 bases from V and 5 from J; bases not matched to a gene: 4. This CDR3 region has 14 residues. The CDR3 is CASRRDRETGELFF. CDR3 DNA: TGTGCCAGCAGACGGGACAGGGAGACCGGGGAGCTGTTTTTT.

This chain joins TRBV10-3 and TRBJ2-7; 7 bases map to TRBD1. After removal of 10 bases from V and 1 base from J, the junction contained 10 bases not matched to a gene. Germline values: CDR1 ENHRY, CDR2 SYGVKD. This CDR3 spans 14 amino acids. The chain's CDR3 is CATNTGTVSYEQYF. The DNA of the CDR3 is TGTGCCACAAATACCGGGACAGTTTCCTACGAGCAGTACTTC.

V gene TRBV4-1 combines with J gene TRBJ2-3; 9 bases match TRBD2. Germline assignment: CDR1 MGHRA and CDR2 YSYEKL. The CDR3 extends over 18 amino acids. Unmatched junction bases numbered 9, after V lost 1 base and J lost 1 base. The CDR3 spells CASSQVQNIAGGTDTQYF. CDR3 coding DNA: TGCGCCAGCAGCCAAGTACAAAATATAGCGGGAGGCACAGATACGCAGTATTTT.

The CDR3 DNA sequence: TGTGCCAGCAGTGAGGTCGGCGAGCAGTACTTC. This gives the protein CASSEVGEQYF. The rearrangement uses TRBV2 and TRBJ2-7, with D unresolved. The CDR3 is made up of 11 amino acids. Per the germline V gene, CDR1 is SNHLY and CDR2 is FYNNEI. Trimming took 3 bases from V and 6 from J, leaving 6 bases between them.

This chain links TRBV19 with TRBJ1-1, with 8 bases aligning to TRBD1. V was clipped by 8 bases and J by 2 bases; unmatched bases: 7. The CDR3 loop spans 14 amino acids. CDR1 and CDR2 from the germline V gene are LNHDA and SQIVND (reference sequence). CDR3 region: CASDPGQVNTEAFF. CDR3 coding DNA: TGTGCCAGTGACCCGGGACAGGTAAACACTGAAGCTTTCTTT.

The chain has TRBV5-1 and TRBJ2-1, with TRBD2 matching over 10 bases. The junction had 5 bases not matched to a gene; V was cut back by 3 bases and J by 8 bases. The CDR3 extends over 14 amino acids. Looked up from germline, CDR1 is SGHRS and CDR2 is YFSETQ. The CDR3 is CASSSIAGGYEQFF. Here the CDR3 DNA reads TGCGCCAGCAGCTCGATAGCGGGAGGTTATGAGCAGTTCTTC.

The gene calls are TRBV4-1 and TRBJ2-1; tentatively, D is TRBD1 (5 bases). The CDR3 has 18 residues. Trimming cost V 0 bases and J 0 bases, with 15 bases left between them. Germline V gene sequence: CDR1 MGHRA, CDR2 YSYEKL. The CDR3 nucleotides are TGCGCCAGCAGCCAAGATTTTCCGCCAGGGTACTCCTACAATGAGCAGTTCTTC. It specifies CASSQDFPPGYSYNEQFF.

This clone was counted only a few times. V usage is TRBV18 and J usage is TRBJ2-1; TRBD2 is a possible D gene (5 bases). Germline V lookup: CDR1 KGHSH, CDR2 LQKENI. V lost 3 bases to trimming and J lost 7 bases, with 19 bases between them. The CDR3 has 16 residues. The CDR3 DNA is TGTGCCAGCTCACCTCTGGCCCCGACTACATTGAATGAGCAGTTCTTC. Protein product: CASSPLAPTTLNEQFF.

The table lists this clone with many counts. V gene TRBV25-1 combines with J gene TRBJ2-1; 11 bases align to TRBD1. V shed 8 bases, J shed 7 bases, and the junction held 10 bases outside the gene matches. This CDR3 is built from 15 residues. Germline V gene lookup returns CDR1 MGHDK and CDR2 SYGVNS. The CDR3 reads CASGIGTGGVNEQFF. The CDR3 nucleotides read TGTGCCAGCGGAATCGGGACAGGGGGTGTGAATGAGCAGTTCTTC.

Note on this clone: Other DNA sequences in this sample translate to the same CDR3. The chain combines TRBV10-3 with TRBJ1-1, with TRBD1 as a possible D gene (6 bases). The CDR3 is made up of 14 amino acids. Per germline, CDR1 ENHRY and CDR2 SYGVKD. Deletions cut 7 bases from V and 1 base from J, with 13 bases between. CDR3 nucleotides: TGTGCCATCACTGCGACAGGAGCGAACACTGAAGCTTTCTTT. Its protein is CAITATGANTEAFF.

The chain recombines TRBV27 with TRBJ2-5, with D possibly being TRBD2 (5 bases). Germline V gene data show CDR1 as MNHEY and CDR2 as SMNVEV (reference sequence). The V gene lost 6 bases and the J gene lost 2 bases, with 10 bases spanning the gap. The CDR3 is 13 residues long. The CDR3 loop is CASRQLVQETQYF. DNA of the CDR3: TGTGCCAGCAGACAACTAGTTCAAGAGACCCAGTACTTC.

The V and J genes are TRBV6-1 and TRBJ1-2, with D uncertain. This CDR3 has 15 amino acids. Deletions cut 3 bases from V and 4 bases from J, with 15 bases between. Germline V gives CDR1 MNHNS, CDR2 SASEGT. The CDR3 region is CASSDPLVSPYGYTF. The DNA of the CDR3 is TGTGCCAGCAGTGATCCACTGGTGTCCCCCTATGGCTACACCTTC.

This clone was seen a handful of times. One end of the junction is discordant with germline, which a read error may explain. This chain links TRBV20-1 with TRBJ2-3; possibly TRBD1 for D (6 bases). CDR1 DFQATT and CDR2 SNEGSKA come from the germline V gene (reference sequence). The CDR3 is 10 amino acids. The CDR3 nucleotides read TGCAGTGAAAGTCGAGACAGGCTGGATTTT. Amino acid sequence: CSESRDRLDF.

The chain combines TRBV7-9 with TRBJ2-5; 7 bases line up with TRBD2. This CDR3 contains 16 residues. The germline V gene encodes CDR1 SEHNR and CDR2 FQNEAQ (reference sequence). With 8 bases clipped from V and 0 bases from J, the junction kept 12 bases outside the gene matches. CDR3 nucleotide sequence: TGTGCCAGCTCTAAATTCGGGGGGATAAACCAAGAGACCCAGTACTTC. It translates to CASSKFGGINQETQYF.

V and J are TRBV21-1 and TRBJ2-7; the D segment call TRBD2 is taken from the table without a DNA check. TRBV21-1 is termed a pseudogene. The CDR3 is 17 amino acids. CDR3 loop: CASSKIRGSGSIYEQYF. The CDR3 coding sequence is TGTGCCAGCAGCAAAATAAGGGGTAGCGGGAGCATCTACGAGCAGTACTTC.

This chain joins TRBV28 and TRBJ2-5, with 11 bases identical to TRBD2. The V gene end was trimmed by 8 bases and the J gene end by 2 bases; junction bases not matched to a gene: 7. Germline-derived CDR1 and CDR2 are MDHEN and SYDVKM. The CDR3 totals 15 residues. This CDR3 reads CASELAGVRQETQYF. CDR3 sequence (DNA): TGTGCCAGCGAACTAGCGGGAGTAAGGCAAGAGACCCAGTACTTC. Looking up the rest from reference TRBV28 and TRBJ2-5 gives the full variable domain: DVKVTQSSRYLVKRTGEKVFLECVQDMDHENMFWYRQDPGLGLRLIYFSYDVKMKEKGDIPEGYSVSREKKERFSLILESASTNQTSMYLCASELAGVRQETQYFGPGTRLLVL.

This clone has more than one count but fewer than ten. V is TRBV5-4 and J is TRBJ1-2; the D gene is possibly TRBD1 (5 bases). Germline CDR1 SGHNT, CDR2 YYREEE (reference sequence). This CDR3 region has 14 residues. Deletions cut 3 bases from V and 7 bases from J, with 16 bases between. CDR3 in DNA: TGTGCCAGCAGCTCAAGCTCCCAGGGCGGTGGCTACACCTTC. Its protein product is CASSSSSQGGGYTF.

The V call is TRBV5-1, the J call TRBJ2-7; D is perhaps TRBD1 (6 bases). The V gene's germline CDR1 is SGHRS and CDR2 YFSETQ. CDR3 length: 12 amino acids. The V and J ends lost 2 bases and 5 bases respectively, with 8 bases between them. The CDR3 DNA is TGCGCCAGCAGCTTTCAGGGGAACGAGCAGTACTTC. Translated: CASSFQGNEQYF.

J is TRBJ2-3 and V is TRBV11-3, with a weak D call TRBD1 (5 bases). There are 13 residues in the CDR3. The V gene lost 5 bases and the J gene lost 3 bases, with 9 bases spanning the gap. Looked up from germline, CDR1 is SGHNT and CDR2 is YENEEA. As DNA, the CDR3 is TGTGCCAGCAGCCTAGGGGCGACAGATACGCAGTATTTT. This sequence encodes CASSLGATDTQYF.

The rearrangement links TRBV6-5 to TRBJ1-5; D gene uncertain. CDR1 MNHEY and CDR2 SVGAGI come from the germline V gene. This CDR3 contains 14 residues. Between the trimmed V and J ends, which lost 0 bases and 1 base, there was a span of 4 bases. The CDR3 protein is CASSYSGSNQPQHF. Here the CDR3 DNA reads TGTGCCAGCAGTTACTCCGGGAGCAATCAGCCCCAGCATTTT.

This chain uses TRBV2 with TRBJ2-1; 10 bases align to TRBD2. The CDR3 sequence is 15 residues long. V dropped 5 bases and J dropped 1; count of bases not matched to a gene: 2. The germline V gene has CDR1 SNHLY and CDR2 FYNNEI. The CDR3 nucleotides read TGTGCCAGCAGTAGCGGGAGGGGGTCCTACAATGAGCAGTTCTTC. As protein: CASSSGRGSYNEQFF.

The chain recombines TRBV5-6 with TRBJ2-1; D call uncertain. Germline CDR1 SGHDT, CDR2 YYEEEE. V was trimmed by 4 bases and J by 2 bases, leaving 10 bases between them. The CDR3 sequence is 14 residues long. The DNA of the CDR3 is TGTGCCAGCAGCCTGCGCGCTGCCTACAATGAGCAGTTCTTC. Amino acid sequence: CASSLRAAYNEQFF.